The 14 T cell receptor beta chains given below trace back to one sample, sequenced in a study of regulatory T cells in long-lasting Graves disease. Assembly of TCR beta libraries relied on iRepertoire HTBI primers together with Arm-PCR of CDR3 regions. TCRdb re-called the multiplex PCR reads with MiXCR, one entry per CDR3 protein. The sample shows hundreds of thousands of distinct CDR3 sequences, around 21% of them seen only once. Time point: persistent/refractory GD, antithyroid drugs over 5 years with positive TRAb. Scientists built the TCR library using RNA that was extracted from PBMCs. Source: peripheral blood mononuclear cells (PBMCs), taken when the disease was refractory, from a patient treated with antithyroid drugs. The origin of the receptors is a female donor with Graves disease.

The sample holds a few counts of this clonotype. The rearrangement joins TRBV30 to TRBJ1-6; 7 bases are a match to TRBD1. The CDR3 is 14 amino acids. Per germline, CDR1 GTSNPN and CDR2 SVGIG (reference sequence). V lost 0 bases, J lost 6 bases, and 2 bases stayed unmatched. CDR3 residues: CAWSVDRINSPLHF. The CDR3 nucleotides read TGTGCCTGGAGTGTGGACAGGATTAATTCACCCCTCCACTTT. Together with reference TRBV30 and TRBJ1-6, the CDR3 gives the full variable domain: SQTIHQWPATLVQPVGSPLSLECTVEGTSNPNLYWYRQAAGRGLQLLFYSVGIGQISSEVPQNLSASRPQDRQFILSSKKLLLSDSGFYLCAWSVDRINSPLHFGNGTRLTVT.

This clonotype showed up just a few times. The chain carries TRBV20-1 and TRBJ1-6; TRBD1 matches 7 bases. The CDR3 is 13 amino acids. The junction had 3 bases not matched to a gene; V was cut back by 6 bases and J by 4 bases. Germline-derived CDR1 and CDR2 are DFQATT and SNEGSKA (reference sequence). The CDR3 sequence: CSARTGYNSPLHF. The CDR3 DNA reads as TGCAGTGCCAGGACAGGTTATAATTCACCCCTCCACTTT.

This clonotype was recorded many times. The V call is TRBV6-9, the J call TRBJ1-2; maybe TRBD1 (5 bases). CDR1 and CDR2 from the germline V gene are MNHGY and SVAAGI. CDR3 length equals 15 residues. The V gene lost 4 bases and the J gene lost 6 bases, with 18 bases spanning the gap. The CDR3 sequence: CASSFINRYHNGYTF. The DNA of the CDR3 is TGTGCCAGCAGTTTTATCAACAGGTATCATAATGGCTACACCTTC.

The rearrangement links TRBV20-1 to TRBJ2-7; the match to TRBD2 covers 11 bases. Germline V gene lookup returns CDR1 DFQATT and CDR2 SNEGSKA (reference sequence). CDR3 length equals 16 residues. Unmatched junction bases numbered 8, after V lost 2 bases and J lost 2 bases. CDR3 protein: CSARSTLAGGPYEQYF. CDR3 bases: TGCAGTGCTAGAAGTACCCTAGCGGGAGGCCCCTACGAGCAGTACTTC.

V gene TRBV29-1 combines with J gene TRBJ2-7; 11 bases align to TRBD2. The germline V gene has CDR1 SQVTM and CDR2 ANQGSEA. The CDR3 loop spans 16 amino acids. V lost 3 bases, J lost 3 bases, and 10 bases stayed unmatched. The CDR3: CSVDQLAGTSGYEQYF. CDR3 sequence (DNA): TGCAGCGTTGACCAATTGGCCGGGACTAGCGGCTACGAGCAGTACTTC.

This clonotype has ten or more counts. The chain links TRBV28 to TRBJ1-1, with D hard to call. The CDR3 runs 15 residues. V was trimmed by 6 bases and J by 0 bases, leaving 14 bases between them. Germline CDR1 MDHEN, CDR2 SYDVKM. The CDR3 sequence is CASRGNTLMNTEAFF. The CDR3 region has the DNA TGTGCCAGCAGGGGAAACACCCTTATGAACACTGAAGCTTTCTTT.

V is TRBV5-1 and J is TRBJ1-5; TRBD1 agrees at 12 bases. The CDR3 totals 20 residues. The ends lost 0 bases at V and 0 bases at J; junction bases unmatched: 10. Germline CDR1 reads SGHRS; CDR2 reads YFSETQ. CDR3 DNA: TGCGCCAGCAGCTTGGCCGTAAGGGACAGGGGGCCTATTAGCAATCAGCCCCAGCATTTT. This sequence encodes CASSLAVRDRGPISNQPQHF.

Comment on this clonotype: A read error may produce the germline difference seen at one junction end. This chain links TRBV12-3 or TRBV12-4 with TRBJ1-5, with TRBD1 matching over 9 bases. The CDR3 contains 16 residues. The CDR3 coding sequence is TGTGCCACCAGTCACGGACAGGGGCTACGTAATCAGCCCCAGCATTTT. It translates to CATSHGQGLRNQPQHF.

In nucleotides, the CDR3 is TGTGCCAGCAGCGTAGTAGCGACAGGCGACACCGGGGAGCTGTTTTTT. Protein: CASSVVATGDTGELFF. The chain is built from TRBV9 and TRBJ2-2; D may be TRBD1 (6 bases). This CDR3 has 16 residues. The germline CDR1 and CDR2 sequences are SGDLS and YYNGEE. V was pared by 0 bases and J by 3 bases, with 12 bases between.

The chain uses TRBV14 and TRBJ2-1; a possible D gene is TRBD2 (6 bases). V was pared by 0 bases and J by 0 bases, with 15 bases between. Germline CDR1 SGHDN, CDR2 FVKESK. The CDR3 runs to 18 residues. CDR3 amino acids: CASSQDGRTPSSYNEQFF. The CDR3 region has the DNA TGTGCCAGCAGCCAAGATGGGAGGACTCCCAGCTCCTACAATGAGCAGTTCTTC.

This clonotype has at least ten counts. The rearrangement joins TRBV6-2 or TRBV6-3 to TRBJ2-7; unclear D gene. There are 13 residues in the CDR3. CDR1 and CDR2 from the germline V gene are MNHEY and SVGEGT. V was clipped by 4 bases and J by 2 bases, with 9 bases between them. CDR3 protein: CASSLAQTYEQYF. The CDR3 region has the DNA TGTGCCAGCAGTTTAGCCCAGACCTACGAGCAGTACTTC.

The sample holds a few counts of this clonotype. The chain uses TRBV7-6 and TRBJ1-1, with D unclear. The CDR3 runs 14 residues. V lost 7 bases to trimming and J lost 1 base, with 13 bases between them. Per germline, CDR1 SGHVS and CDR2 FNYEAQ. The CDR3 DNA reads as TGTGCCAGCACTCCGAACGAGGGGAACACTGAAGCTTTCTTT. Its protein is CASTPNEGNTEAFF.

This clonotype appeared many times. V usage is TRBV28 and J usage is TRBJ2-4; TRBD1 agrees at 7 bases. The CDR3 has 16 residues. V shed 5 bases, J shed 2 bases, and the junction held 9 bases outside the gene matches. Per the germline V gene, CDR1 is MDHEN and CDR2 is SYDVKM. The DNA of the CDR3 is TGTGCCAGCAGTCCGACAGGGAAGAGAACCAAAAACATTCAGTACTTC. Residues: CASSPTGKRTKNIQYF.

This clonotype has ten or more counts. J is TRBJ2-5 and V is TRBV27; TRBD2 might be the D (5 bases). Germline lookup yields CDR1 MNHEY and CDR2 SMNVEV (reference sequence). V lost 2 bases and J 2 bases, leaving 15 bases between the germline ends. The CDR3 sequence is 16 residues long. The CDR3 coding sequence is TGTGCCAGCAGTTTAAATCCGCAGCTAGCTCAAGAGACCCAGTACTTC. This sequence encodes CASSLNPQLAQETQYF.